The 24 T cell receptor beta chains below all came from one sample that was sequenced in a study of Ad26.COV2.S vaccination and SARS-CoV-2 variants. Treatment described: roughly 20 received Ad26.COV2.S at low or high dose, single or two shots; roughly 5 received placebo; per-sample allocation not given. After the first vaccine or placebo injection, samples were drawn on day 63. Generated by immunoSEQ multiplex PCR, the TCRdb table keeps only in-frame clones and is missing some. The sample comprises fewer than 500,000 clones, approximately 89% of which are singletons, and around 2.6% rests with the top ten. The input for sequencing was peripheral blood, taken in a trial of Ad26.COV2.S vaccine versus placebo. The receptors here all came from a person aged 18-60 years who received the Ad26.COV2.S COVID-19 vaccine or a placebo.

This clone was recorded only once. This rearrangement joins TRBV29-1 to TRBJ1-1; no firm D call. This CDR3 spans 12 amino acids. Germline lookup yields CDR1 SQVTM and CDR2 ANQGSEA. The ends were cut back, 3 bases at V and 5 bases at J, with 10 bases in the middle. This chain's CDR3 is CSVEGSRTEAFF. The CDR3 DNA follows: TGCAGCGTTGAGGGGAGTAGGACTGAAGCTTTCTTT.

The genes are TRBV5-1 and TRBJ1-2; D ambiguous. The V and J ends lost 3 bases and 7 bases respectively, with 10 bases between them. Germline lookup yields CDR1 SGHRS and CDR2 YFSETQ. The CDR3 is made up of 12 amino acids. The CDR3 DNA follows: TGCGCCAGCAGCTGGGATTTGTCTGGCTACACCTTC. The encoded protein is CASSWDLSGYTF. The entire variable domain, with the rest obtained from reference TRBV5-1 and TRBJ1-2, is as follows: KAGVTQTPRYLIKTRGQQVTLSCSPISGHRSVSWYQQTPGQGLQFLFEYFSETQRNKGNFPGRFSGRQFSNSRSEMNVSTLELGDSALYLCASSWDLSGYTFGSGTRLTVV.

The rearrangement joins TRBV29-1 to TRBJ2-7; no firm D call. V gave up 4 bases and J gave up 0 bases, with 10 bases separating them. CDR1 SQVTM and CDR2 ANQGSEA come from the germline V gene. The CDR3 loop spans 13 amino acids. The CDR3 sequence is CSVVDRDSYEQYF. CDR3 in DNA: TGCAGCGTTGTAGACCGAGACTCCTACGAGCAGTACTTC.

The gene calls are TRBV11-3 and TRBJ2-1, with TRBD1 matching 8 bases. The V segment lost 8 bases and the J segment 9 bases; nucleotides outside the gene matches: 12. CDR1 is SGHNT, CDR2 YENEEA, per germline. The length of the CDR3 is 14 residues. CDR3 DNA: TGTGCCAGCTGCCTCCGGACAGGGCAGGGTGAGCAGTTCTTC. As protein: CASCLRTGQGEQFF.

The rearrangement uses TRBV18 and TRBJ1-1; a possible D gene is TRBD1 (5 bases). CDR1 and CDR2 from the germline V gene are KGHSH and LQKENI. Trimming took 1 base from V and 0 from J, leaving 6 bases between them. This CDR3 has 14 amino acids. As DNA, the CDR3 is TGTGCCAGCTCACCACAGGGGATGAACACTGAAGCTTTCTTT. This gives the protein CASSPQGMNTEAFF.

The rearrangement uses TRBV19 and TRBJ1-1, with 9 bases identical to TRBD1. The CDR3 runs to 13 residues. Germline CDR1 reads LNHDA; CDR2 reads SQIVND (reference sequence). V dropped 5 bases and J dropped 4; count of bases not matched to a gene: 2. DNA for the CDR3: TGTGCCAGTAGTGCGACAGGGGGCACTGAAGCTTTCTTT. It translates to CASSATGGTEAFF.

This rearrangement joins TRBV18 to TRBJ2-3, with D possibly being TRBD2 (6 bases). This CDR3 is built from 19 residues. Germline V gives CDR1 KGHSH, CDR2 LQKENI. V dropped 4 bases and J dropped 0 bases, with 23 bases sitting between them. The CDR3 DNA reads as TGTGCCAGCTCACTAACCCCGCCACCTTGGGGGACTAGCACAGATACGCAGTATTTT. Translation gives CASSLTPPPWGTSTDTQYF.

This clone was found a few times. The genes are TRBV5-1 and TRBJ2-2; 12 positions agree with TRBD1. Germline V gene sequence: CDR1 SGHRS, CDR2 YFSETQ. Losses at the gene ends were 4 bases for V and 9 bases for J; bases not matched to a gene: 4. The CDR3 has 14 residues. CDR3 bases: TGCGCCAGCAGCCAGGGACAGGGGGCCAGGGAGCTGTTTTTT. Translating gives CASSQGQGARELFF.

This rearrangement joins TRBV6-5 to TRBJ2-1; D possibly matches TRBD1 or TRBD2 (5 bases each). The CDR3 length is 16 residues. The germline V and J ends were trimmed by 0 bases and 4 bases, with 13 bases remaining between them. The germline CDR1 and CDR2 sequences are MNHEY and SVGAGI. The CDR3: CASSYSGNGAYNEQFF. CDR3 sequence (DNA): TGTGCCAGCAGTTACTCGGGCAACGGGGCGTACAATGAGCAGTTCTTC.

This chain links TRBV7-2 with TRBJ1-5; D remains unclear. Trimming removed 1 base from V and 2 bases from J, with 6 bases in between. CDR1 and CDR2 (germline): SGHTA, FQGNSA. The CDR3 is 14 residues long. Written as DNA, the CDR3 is TGTGCCAGCAGCTTAGTGAGGGGCAATCAGCCCCAGCATTTT. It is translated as CASSLVRGNQPQHF.

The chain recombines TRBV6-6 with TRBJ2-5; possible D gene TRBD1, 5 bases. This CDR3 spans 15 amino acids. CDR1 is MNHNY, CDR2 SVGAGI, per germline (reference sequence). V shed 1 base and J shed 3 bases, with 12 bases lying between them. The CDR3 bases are TGTGCCAGCAGTTACTTATCAGGGTGGGAAGAGACCCAGTACTTC. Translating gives CASSYLSGWEETQYF.

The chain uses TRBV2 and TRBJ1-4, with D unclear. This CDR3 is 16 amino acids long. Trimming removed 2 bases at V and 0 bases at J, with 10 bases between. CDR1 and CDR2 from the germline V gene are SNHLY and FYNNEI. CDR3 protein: CASSELGVATNEKLFF. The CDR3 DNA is TGTGCCAGCAGTGAACTTGGGGTAGCAACTAATGAAAAACTGTTTTTT.

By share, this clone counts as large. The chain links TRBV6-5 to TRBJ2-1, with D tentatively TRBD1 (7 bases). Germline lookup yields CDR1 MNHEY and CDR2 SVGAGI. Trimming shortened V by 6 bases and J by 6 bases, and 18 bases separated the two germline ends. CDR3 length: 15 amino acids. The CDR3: CASSKGNRGGNEQFF. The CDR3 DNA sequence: TGTGCCAGCAGCAAAGGAAACAGGGGAGGCAATGAGCAGTTCTTC.

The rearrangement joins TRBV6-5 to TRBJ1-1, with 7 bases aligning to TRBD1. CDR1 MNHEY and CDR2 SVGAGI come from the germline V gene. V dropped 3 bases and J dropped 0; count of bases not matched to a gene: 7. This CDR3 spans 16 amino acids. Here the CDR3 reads CASSYQHRGLNTEAFF. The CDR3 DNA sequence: TGTGCCAGCAGTTATCAACACAGGGGACTGAACACTGAAGCTTTCTTT.

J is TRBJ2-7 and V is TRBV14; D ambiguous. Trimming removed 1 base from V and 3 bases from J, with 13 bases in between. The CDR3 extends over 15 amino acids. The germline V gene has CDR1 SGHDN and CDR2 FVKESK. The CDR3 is CASSQATAKYYEQYF. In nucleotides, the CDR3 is TGTGCCAGCAGCCAAGCGACGGCAAAATACTACGAGCAGTACTTC.

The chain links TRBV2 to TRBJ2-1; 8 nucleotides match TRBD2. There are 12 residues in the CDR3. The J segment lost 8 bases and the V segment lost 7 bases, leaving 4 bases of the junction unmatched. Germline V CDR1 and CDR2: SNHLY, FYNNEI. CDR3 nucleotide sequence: TGTGCCAGCACCGGACTAGCCGATGAGCAGTTCTTC. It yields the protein CASTGLADEQFF.

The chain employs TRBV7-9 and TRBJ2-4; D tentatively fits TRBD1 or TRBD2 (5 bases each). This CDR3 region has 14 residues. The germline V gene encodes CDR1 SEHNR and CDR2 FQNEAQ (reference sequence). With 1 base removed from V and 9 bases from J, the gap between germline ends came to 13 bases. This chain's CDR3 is CASSLGTPGTIQYF. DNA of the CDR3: TGTGCCAGCAGCTTAGGCACCCCGGGGACCATTCAGTACTTC. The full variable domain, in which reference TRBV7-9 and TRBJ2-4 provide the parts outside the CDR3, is DTGVSQNPRHKITKRGQNVTFRCDPISEHNRLYWYRQTLGQGPEFLTYFQNEAQLEKSRLLSDRFSAERPKGSFSTLEIQRTEQGDSAMYLCASSLGTPGTIQYFGAGTRLSVL.

As DNA, the CDR3 is TGTGCCAGCAGCTTAGTTCCACAGGGGGGCTATGGCTACACCTTC. This sequence encodes CASSLVPQGGYGYTF. The rearrangement links TRBV7-2 to TRBJ1-2; 8 nucleotides align to TRBD1. V lost 1 base to trimming and J lost 4 bases; unmatched junction nucleotides: 5. Germline V gene lookup returns CDR1 SGHTA and CDR2 FQGNSA. The CDR3 runs to 15 residues.

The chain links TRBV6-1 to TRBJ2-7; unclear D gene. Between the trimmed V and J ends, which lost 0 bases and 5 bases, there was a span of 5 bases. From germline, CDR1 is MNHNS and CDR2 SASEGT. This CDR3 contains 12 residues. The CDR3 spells CASSEAVDEQYV. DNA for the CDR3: TGTGCCAGCAGTGAAGCGGTAGACGAGCAGTACGTC.

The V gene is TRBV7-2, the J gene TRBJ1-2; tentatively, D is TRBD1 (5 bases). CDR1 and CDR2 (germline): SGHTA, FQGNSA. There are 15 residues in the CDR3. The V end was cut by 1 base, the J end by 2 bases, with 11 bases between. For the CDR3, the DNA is TGTGCCAGCAGCTTAGTCGGAAGGGGAAACTATGGCTACACCTTC. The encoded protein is CASSLVGRGNYGYTF.

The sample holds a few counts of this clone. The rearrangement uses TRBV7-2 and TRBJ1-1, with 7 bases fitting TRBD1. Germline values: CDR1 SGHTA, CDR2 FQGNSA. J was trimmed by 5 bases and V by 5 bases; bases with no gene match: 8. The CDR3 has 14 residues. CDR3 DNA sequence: TGTGCCAGCAGCGTGACAGGGTCGGGGACTGAAGCTTTCTTT. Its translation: CASSVTGSGTEAFF.

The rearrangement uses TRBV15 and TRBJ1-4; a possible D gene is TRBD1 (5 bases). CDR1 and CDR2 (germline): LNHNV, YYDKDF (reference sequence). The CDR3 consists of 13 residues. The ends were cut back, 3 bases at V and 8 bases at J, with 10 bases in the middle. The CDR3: CATSSGGDEKLFF. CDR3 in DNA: TGTGCCACCAGCAGTGGAGGGGACGAAAAACTGTTTTTT.

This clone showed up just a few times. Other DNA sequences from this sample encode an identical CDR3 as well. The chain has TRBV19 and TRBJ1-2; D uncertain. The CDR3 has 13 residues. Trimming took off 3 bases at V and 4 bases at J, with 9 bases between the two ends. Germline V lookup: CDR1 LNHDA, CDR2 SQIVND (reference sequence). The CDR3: CASSIRGFYGYTF. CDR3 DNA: TGTGCCAGTAGTATCAGAGGGTTCTATGGCTACACCTTC. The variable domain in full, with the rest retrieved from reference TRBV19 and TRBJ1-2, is DGGITQSPKYLFRKEGQNVTLSCEQNLNHDAMYWYRQDPGQGLRLIYYSQIVNDFQKGDIAEGYSVSREKKESFPLTVTSAQKNPTAFYLCASSIRGFYGYTFGSGTRLTVV.

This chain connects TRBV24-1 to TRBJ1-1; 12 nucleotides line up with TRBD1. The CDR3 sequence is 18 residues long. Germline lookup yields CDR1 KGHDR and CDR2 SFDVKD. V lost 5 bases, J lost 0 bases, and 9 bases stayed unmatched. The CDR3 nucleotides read TGTGCCACCAGTGGATCGGGGGACAGGGGGCAGGTGAACACTGAAGCTTTCTTT. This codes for CATSGSGDRGQVNTEAFF.